This TCR beta chain stems from a study of identical twins. Overall study results and limits: Insertion counts were lower in abundant cord blood beta clonotypes, a trend that memory repertoires did not show. Invariant MAIT and iNKT cells could partly confound zero-insertion analyses.

Unique molecular identifiers were present on cDNA, and template switching added a universal primer site. TCRdb recomputed calls from the 5' RACE reads with MiXCR, one row per CDR3 protein. The table has roughly 690,000 distinct CDR3 sequences, 5.5% to 7.5% seen once. Trimming removed 6 bases at V and 5 bases at J, with 25 bases between. This CDR3 is 16 amino acids long. Germline V lookup: CDR1 DFQATT, CDR2 SNEGSKA (reference sequence). This clonotype has a count of ten or more. Antigen: not known. This receptor was taken from a young man in good health. Material for sequencing was naive T cells sorted from blood. The genes are TRBV20-1 and TRBJ2-5; perhaps TRBD2 as D (7 bases). The CDR3: CSAVGEGGRIRETQYF. As DNA, the CDR3 is TGCAGTGCCGTCGGGGAGGGGGGCCGGATACGGGAGACCCAGTACTTC.